A single sample is the source of the 22 T cell receptor beta chains below, sequenced in a study of CD8 T cells in ankylosing spondylitis. TCRdb processed the 5' RACE reads anew with MiXCR; each CDR3 protein has one entry. The table includes approximately 190,000 distinct CDR3 sequences, 10% to 15% detected once. The specimen sequenced was blood, either unsorted or a sorted T cell fraction (not recorded which). The receptors here all came from a female donor with ankylosing spondylitis or in good health (not recorded which).

The chain couples TRBV6-2 or TRBV6-3 to TRBJ2-7, with D perhaps matching TRBD2 (6 bases). V was cut by 7 bases and J by 4 bases, with 17 bases left in between. The V gene's germline CDR1 is MNHEY and CDR2 SVGEGT. The CDR3 runs 14 residues. CDR3 loop: CASTPGGSRYEQYF. CDR3 nucleotide sequence: TGTGCCAGCACCCCTGGGGGGAGCAGGTACGAGCAGTACTTC.

This clonotype occurred many times. This chain joins TRBV21-1 and TRBJ1-5; the DNA was not compared with TRBD1, the D call given in the table. TRBV21-1 is a recognized pseudogene. The CDR3 runs to 16 residues. The CDR3 DNA reads as TGTGCCAGCAGCAAAGCGTGGGGGGGGCGGGTTCAGCCCCAGCATTTT. This translates into CASSKAWGGRVQPQHF.

This clonotype occurred many times. This chain uses TRBV12-3 or TRBV12-4 with TRBJ2-1; D is perhaps TRBD1 (6 bases). The CDR3 is 13 residues long. Trimming took off 3 bases at V and 7 bases at J, with 10 bases between the two ends. CDR3 bases: TGTGCCAGCAGTTTCTCAACAGGGAATGAGCAGTTCTTC. Its protein product is CASSFSTGNEQFF.

This clonotype was detected ten times or more. The CDR3 reads CASRPFRDDTEAFF. Here the CDR3 DNA reads TGTGCCAGCAGGCCTTTCCGGGACGACACTGAAGCTTTCTTT. This chain uses TRBV12-3 or TRBV12-4 with TRBJ1-1; weak D call: TRBD1 (5 bases). Trimming cost V 6 bases and J 3 bases, with 14 bases left between them. The CDR3 has 14 residues.

This clonotype was recorded a few times. J is TRBJ1-2 and V is TRBV5-1; D perhaps matches TRBD1 (5 bases). Trimming pared 0 bases from V and 3 bases from J, leaving 12 bases between. From germline, CDR1 is SGHRS and CDR2 YFSETQ. The CDR3 sequence is 15 residues long. Here the CDR3 DNA reads TGCGCCAGCAGCTTGGATTGGGGCCGCGACTATGGCTACACCTTC. Residues: CASSLDWGRDYGYTF.

This clonotype was seen many times. The chain is built from TRBV20-1 and TRBJ2-1, with 9 bases fitting TRBD2. Germline values: CDR1 DFQATT, CDR2 SNEGSKA (reference sequence). The trim removed 5 bases at V and 4 bases at J, leaving 6 bases unmatched. This CDR3 is built from 14 residues. The CDR3 spells CSAARLAVYNEQFF. CDR3 coding DNA: TGCAGTGCTGCCCGACTAGCGGTGTACAATGAGCAGTTCTTC.

This clonotype was counted many times. This chain uses TRBV28 with TRBJ2-3, with D perhaps TRBD2 (5 bases). The length of the CDR3 is 17 residues. CDR1 is MDHEN, CDR2 SYDVKM, per germline. Trimming took 5 bases from V and 6 from J, leaving 24 bases between them. CDR3: CASSPPPLGGLLDTQYF. Written as DNA, the CDR3 is TGTGCCAGCAGTCCCCCACCGTTAGGAGGTTTATTGGATACGCAGTATTTT.

This clonotype was picked up a small number of times. This chain joins TRBV6-1 and TRBJ2-6; D tentatively reads TRBD1 or TRBD2 (6 bases each). The V and J ends lost 7 bases and 0 bases respectively, with 16 bases between them. Germline V gives CDR1 MNHNS, CDR2 SASEGT. This CDR3 region has 17 residues. CDR3 protein: CASTYIRGVSGANVLTF. CDR3 coding DNA: TGTGCCAGCACCTATATTAGGGGGGTCTCTGGGGCCAACGTCCTGACTTTC.

The V call is TRBV4-3, the J call TRBJ2-2, with D possibly TRBD2 on 5 matching bases. Trimming left V 7 bases short and J 1 base short, with 19 bases between. The CDR3 runs 17 residues. Germline V gives CDR1 LGHNA, CDR2 YSLEER. The CDR3 DNA follows: TGCGCCAGCACCCAGTGGTCGTTAGCGTTGAACACCGGGGAGCTGTTTTTT. Amino acid sequence: CASTQWSLALNTGELFF.

The sample holds many counts of this clonotype. The chain recombines TRBV5-1 with TRBJ1-2; maybe TRBD1 (6 bases). Germline lookup yields CDR1 SGHRS and CDR2 YFSETQ. The germline V and J ends were trimmed by 7 bases and 8 bases, with 12 bases remaining between them. This CDR3 has 11 residues. CDR3: CASEGGGGYTF. The CDR3 nucleotides are TGCGCCAGCGAGGGGGGCGGCGGCTACACCTTC.

The chain joins TRBV7-3 to TRBJ2-5; no definite D call. Germline V gene lookup returns CDR1 SGHTA and CDR2 FQGTGA. This CDR3 contains 15 residues. Trimming took off 2 bases at V and 1 base at J, with 11 bases between the two ends. CDR3 coding DNA: TGTGCCAGCAGCTTATTCGCAGATTTCCAAGAGACCCAGTACTTC. It encodes CASSLFADFQETQYF.

This clonotype has more than one count but fewer than ten. V is TRBV20-1 and J is TRBJ2-7, with 9 bases matching TRBD2. The V gene end was trimmed by 2 bases and the J gene end by 2 bases; junction bases not matched to a gene: 7. Germline V CDR1 and CDR2: DFQATT, SNEGSKA (reference sequence). The CDR3 is 15 amino acids. CDR3 loop: CSARSLGLATYEQYF. The CDR3 nucleotides are TGCAGTGCTAGAAGTTTGGGACTAGCCACCTACGAGCAGTACTTC.

The chain recombines TRBV7-2 with TRBJ2-3; D is undetermined. This CDR3 has 12 amino acids. The germline V gene encodes CDR1 SGHTA and CDR2 FQGNSA. The V end was cut by 6 bases, the J end by 3 bases, with 7 bases between. CDR3 amino acids: CASRIGTDTQYF. CDR3 DNA: TGTGCCAGCAGGATAGGTACAGATACGCAGTATTTT.

A few counts support this clonotype. The junction differs from germline at one of its ends, possibly a read error. V gene TRBV5-1 combines with J gene TRBJ2-7; 7 positions agree with TRBD2. Germline CDR1 and CDR2: SGHRS and YFSETQ. The CDR3 loop spans 14 amino acids. The CDR3 loop is CVSTTGTTSYEQYF. As DNA, the CDR3 is TGCGTCAGCACCACCGGGACTACTTCCTACGAGCAGTACTTC.

This clonotype has at least ten counts. V gene TRBV5-1 combines with J gene TRBJ2-1; 8 bases are shared with TRBD2. The V segment lost 1 base and the J segment 4 bases; nucleotides outside the gene matches: 10. Germline values: CDR1 SGHRS, CDR2 YFSETQ. CDR3 length equals 17 residues. The CDR3 protein is CASSLTSLAGGYNEQFF. The DNA for the CDR3 is TGCGCCAGCAGCTTGACTAGCCTGGCGGGAGGTTACAATGAGCAGTTCTTC.

This clonotype was found a few times. The chain has TRBV11-2 and TRBJ2-3, with TRBD2 matching over 8 bases. There are 14 residues in the CDR3. Germline V gives CDR1 SGHAT, CDR2 FQNNGV. V dropped 8 bases and J dropped 2; count of bases not matched to a gene: 6. DNA for the CDR3: TGTGCCAGCGAGAGGACTAGCTTCACAGATACGCAGTATTTT. This encodes CASERTSFTDTQYF. Filled out from reference TRBV11-2 and TRBJ2-3, the complete variable domain reads EAGVAQSPRYKIIEKRQSVAFWCNPISGHATLYWYQQILGQGPKLLIQFQNNGVVDDSQLPKDRFSAERLKGVDSTLKIQPAKLEDSAVYLCASERTSFTDTQYFGPGTRLTVL.

This clonotype was picked up many times. J is TRBJ2-7 and V is TRBV4-3; 11 positions agree with TRBD2. The CDR3 has 17 amino acids. The V gene's germline CDR1 is LGHNA and CDR2 YSLEER. The trim removed 3 bases at V and 0 bases at J, leaving 7 bases unmatched. CDR3 DNA: TGCGCCAGCAGCCAGGAAGATACTAGCGGGAGCTCCTACGAGCAGTACTTC. Protein sequence: CASSQEDTSGSSYEQYF.

This clonotype was seen repeatedly, ten times or more. The chain has TRBV12-5 and TRBJ1-2; TRBD1 is a possible D gene (5 bases). Germline lookup yields CDR1 LGHNT and CDR2 FRNRAP. With 0 bases removed from V and 1 base from J, the gap between germline ends came to 15 bases. The CDR3 has 17 amino acids. The CDR3 sequence: CASGLVLGGKSNYGYTF. CDR3 sequence (DNA): TGTGCTAGTGGTTTGGTACTCGGGGGAAAGAGTAACTATGGCTACACCTTC. Full variable domain (remainder filled in from reference TRBV12-5 and TRBJ1-2): DARVTQTPRHKVTEMGQEVTMRCQPILGHNTVFWYRQTMMQGLELLAYFRNRAPLDDSGMPKDRFSAEMPDATLATLKIQPSEPRDSAVYFCASGLVLGGKSNYGYTFGSGTRLTVV.

The chain combines TRBV11-2 with TRBJ2-3; D is unclear. Trimming took off 5 bases at V and 2 bases at J, with 17 bases between the two ends. Germline V gene sequence: CDR1 SGHAT, CDR2 FQNNGV. The CDR3 runs to 16 residues. The CDR3 nucleotides read TGTGCCAGCAGCCCCAAGATCCAGCGCTACACAGATACGCAGTATTTT. Its protein is CASSPKIQRYTDTQYF.

This clonotype was counted a few times. The chain links TRBV19 to TRBJ1-2; TRBD1 agrees at 8 bases. After removal of 5 bases from V and 7 bases from J, the junction contained 9 bases not matched to a gene. This CDR3 contains 14 residues. In germline, CDR1 is LNHDA, CDR2 SQIVND (reference sequence). The CDR3, as DNA: TGTGCCAGTAGTTCCGGACAGGGCTCTGTTGGCTACACCTTC. It codes for CASSSGQGSVGYTF.

This clonotype was seen ten or more times. The rearrangement links TRBV5-1 to TRBJ1-6, with 7 nucleotides matching TRBD1. After removal of 5 bases from V and 8 bases from J, the junction contained 10 bases not matched to a gene. CDR3 size: 15 residues. Germline CDR1 SGHRS, CDR2 YFSETQ. CDR3 protein: CASRTFGTAHSPLHF. CDR3 DNA sequence: TGCGCCAGCAGAACCTTCGGGACAGCACATTCACCCCTCCACTTT.

There are a few counts of this clonotype. This chain links TRBV6-4 with TRBJ2-2; no firm D call. V was shortened by 3 bases and J by 9 bases, with 23 bases between the two germline ends. Per germline, CDR1 MRHNA and CDR2 SNTAGT. The CDR3 is 17 amino acids. As DNA, the CDR3 is TGTGCCAGCAGTGAGATGTTGGGTAGCAACACGAGCTGGGAGCTGTTTTTT. This encodes CASSEMLGSNTSWELFF.